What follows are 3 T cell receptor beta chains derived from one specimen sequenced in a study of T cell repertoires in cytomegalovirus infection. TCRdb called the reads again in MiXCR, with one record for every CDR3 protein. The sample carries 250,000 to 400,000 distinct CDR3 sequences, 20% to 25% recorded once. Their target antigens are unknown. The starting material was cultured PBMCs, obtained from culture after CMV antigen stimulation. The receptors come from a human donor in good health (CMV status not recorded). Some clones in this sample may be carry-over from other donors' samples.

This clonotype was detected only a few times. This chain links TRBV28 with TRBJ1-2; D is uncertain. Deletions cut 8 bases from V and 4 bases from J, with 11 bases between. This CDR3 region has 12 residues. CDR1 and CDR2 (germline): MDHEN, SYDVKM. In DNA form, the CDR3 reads TGTGCCAGCTCAAACAGCTTCTATGGCTACACCTTC. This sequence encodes CASSNSFYGYTF.

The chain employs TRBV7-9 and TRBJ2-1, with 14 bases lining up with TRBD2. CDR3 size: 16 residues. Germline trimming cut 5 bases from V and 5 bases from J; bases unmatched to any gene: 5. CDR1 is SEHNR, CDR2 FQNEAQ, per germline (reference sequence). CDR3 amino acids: CASSDGLAGGHNEQFF. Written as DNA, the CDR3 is TGTGCCAGCAGCGACGGACTAGCGGGAGGTCACAATGAGCAGTTCTTC.

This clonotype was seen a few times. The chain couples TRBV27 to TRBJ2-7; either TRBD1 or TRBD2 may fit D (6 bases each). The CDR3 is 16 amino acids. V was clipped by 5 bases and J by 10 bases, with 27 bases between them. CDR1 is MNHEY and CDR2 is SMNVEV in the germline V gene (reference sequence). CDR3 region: CASSQRWGADRPLQYF. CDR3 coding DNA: TGTGCCAGCAGTCAAAGATGGGGGGCGGACCGGCCCCTCCAGTACTTC.